A selection of T cell receptor beta chains follows, all from one sample in a study of shared clonotypes between healthy human individuals. Repertoires were generated with immunoSEQ multiplex PCR, while TCRdb's copy carries only in-frame clones and drops some. The sample has roughly 2,300,000 clones, 80% to 95% seen once. Sequenced sample: naive CD4+ T cells from PBMCs. These TCRs come from a man between 18 and 29 years old in good health. Some clones in this sample may be carry-over from other donors' samples. CDR3s include the opening cysteine and the closing phenylalanine or tryptophan. The D gene is left open where the match is weak. Size is stated for part of the rows, as once, few or many counts, or as a class when the clone is expanded.

clone_size	v_call	j_call	d_call	cdr3_aa	cdr3_nt
.	TRBV7-2	TRBJ2-5	.	CASSLNTGETQYF	TGTGCCAGCAGCCTAAACACGGGGGAGACCCAGTACTTC
.	TRBV11-2	TRBJ2-5	TRBD1	CASSQRTGGETQYF	TGTGCCAGCAGCCAGAGGACAGGTGGGGAGACCCAGTACTTC
.	TRBV7-2	TRBJ1-2	.	CASSPGRSANYGYTF	TGTGCCAGCAGCCCCGGACGGTCAGCAAACTATGGCTACACCTTC
.	TRBV5-1	TRBJ2-1	TRBD2	CASQLVSGTSGISYNEQFF	TGCGCCAGCCAGCTTGTATCCGGGACTAGCGGGATCTCCTACAATGAGCAGTTCTTC
.	TRBV19	TRBJ2-5	.	CASSSDSRETQYF	TGTGCCAGTAGTAGTGACAGCAGAGAGACCCAGTACTTC
.	TRBV30	TRBJ1-3	.	CAWSRGDGNTIYF	TGTGCCTGGAGTCGGGGAGATGGAAACACCATATATTTT
.	TRBV5-1	TRBJ2-2	TRBD1	CASSSWSDRGQNTGELFF	TGCGCCAGCAGCTCCTGGTCAGACAGGGGGCAAAACACCGGGGAGCTGTTTTTT
.	TRBV28	TRBJ1-5	.	CASSRSPLQPQHF	TGTGCCAGCAGCCGAAGCCCGTTGCAGCCCCAGCATTTT
.	TRBV7-2	TRBJ2-7	.	CASTPLGNPYEQYF	TGTGCCAGCACCCCTCTTGGGAATCCCTACGAGCAGTACTTC
.	TRBV5-1	TRBJ1-2	TRBD1	CASSLTGEGYTF	TGCGCCAGCAGCTTGACAGGGGAAGGCTACACCTTC
.	TRBV7-9	TRBJ1-4	.	CASSQSPWGRTNEKLFF	TGTGCCAGCAGTCAAAGCCCCTGGGGACGGACTAATGAAAAACTGTTTTTT
.	TRBV5-4	TRBJ2-7	TRBD2	CASSLRAGGFYEQYF	TGTGCCAGCAGCCTCAGGGCGGGAGGGTTCTACGAGCAGTACTTC
.	TRBV4-2	TRBJ2-1	.	CASSQDGVTPYFDEQFF	TGTGCCAGCAGCCAAGATGGAGTAACACCTTACTTCGATGAGCAGTTCTTC
once	TRBV27	TRBJ1-1	.	CASSLKSGFSMNTEAFF	TGTGCCAGCAGTTTGAAATCGGGTTTCTCCATGAACACTGAAGCTTTCTTT
.	TRBV9	TRBJ2-5	.	CASSVGLVETQYF	TGTGCCAGCAGCGTAGGTCTGGTGGAGACCCAGTACTTC
.	TRBV18	TRBJ1-1	TRBD1	CASSLLGGGWGNTEAFF	TGTGCCAGCTCATTGCTAGGAGGGGGCTGGGGGAACACTGAAGCTTTCTTT
.	TRBV7-3	TRBJ2-3	.	CASSSSGASDTQYF	TGTGCCAGCAGCAGTTCGGGAGCCTCAGATACGCAGTATTTT
.	TRBV11-2	TRBJ2-5	.	CASSLDQRGAGETQYF	TGTGCCAGCAGCTTAGATCAAAGGGGGGCCGGAGAGACCCAGTACTTC
.	TRBV19	TRBJ2-3	.	CASRIGGGTDTQYF	TGTGCCAGTAGGATTGGAGGGGGAACAGATACGCAGTATTTT
.	TRBV5-5	TRBJ1-1	TRBD1	CASSFSPGGNTEAFF	TGTGCCAGCAGCTTTTCGCCAGGGGGGAACACTGAAGCTTTCTTT
.	TRBV28	TRBJ2-2	.	CASRSTGELFF	TGTGCCAGCCGCTCAACCGGGGAGCTGTTTTTT
.	TRBV19	TRBJ2-5	TRBD2	CASSGASGIETQYF	TGTGCCAGTAGCGGGGCTAGCGGGATTGAGACCCAGTACTTC
.	TRBV7-6	TRBJ1-3	.	CASSLAYGSSGNTIYF	TGTGCCAGCAGCTTAGCATACGGCTCCTCTGGAAACACCATATATTTT
.	TRBV14	TRBJ2-3	TRBD2	CASSSSGGDTQYF	TGTGCCAGCAGCTCAAGCGGGGGAGATACGCAGTATTTT
.	TRBV5-5	TRBJ2-5	TRBD2	CASSQTAGGGETQYF	TGTGCCAGCAGCCAAACAGCGGGAGGCGGGGAGACCCAGTACTTC
.	TRBV5-1	TRBJ1-3	.	CASSSTAVTGNTIYF	TGCGCCAGCAGCTCGACCGCCGTTACTGGAAACACCATATATTTT
.	TRBV6-1	TRBJ2-5	.	CASSPQGNQETQYF	TGTGCCAGCAGTCCTCAGGGGAACCAAGAGACCCAGTACTTC
.	TRBV28	TRBJ1-2	.	CASRLDGPYGYTF	TGTGCCAGCAGACTCGACGGGCCTTATGGCTACACCTTC
.	TRBV7-6	TRBJ2-1	TRBD2	CASSSRSGISYNEQFF	TGTGCCAGCAGCTCTAGAAGCGGGATCTCCTACAATGAGCAGTTCTTC
.	TRBV19	TRBJ2-6	.	CASGAGAAGANVLTF	TGTGCCAGCGGCGCGGGGGCGGCTGGGGCCAACGTCCTGACTTTC
once	TRBV28	TRBJ2-5	.	CASTLQGQETQYF	TGTGCCAGCACCCTACAGGGCCAAGAGACCCAGTACTTC
.	TRBV5-4	TRBJ2-1	TRBD2	CASSLRLAGANEQFF	TGTGCCAGCAGCCTGCGACTAGCGGGAGCGAATGAGCAGTTCTTC
.	TRBV10-3	TRBJ2-5	TRBD1	CAIGTGGLAETQYF	TGTGCCATCGGGACAGGGGGTTTAGCGGAGACCCAGTACTTC
.	TRBV5-1	TRBJ2-3	TRBD2	CASSQKIASGGSTDTQYF	TGCGCCAGCAGCCAAAAAATAGCTAGCGGGGGCAGCACAGATACGCAGTATTTT
once	TRBV7-8	TRBJ1-2	.	CASTRLGPPADYGYTF	TGTGCCAGCACAAGGCTGGGGCCGCCCGCGGACTATGGCTACACCTTC
.	TRBV19	TRBJ2-5	.	CASSIAWVETQYF	TGTGCCAGTAGTATTGCTTGGGTAGAGACCCAGTACTTC
.	TRBV5-1	TRBJ2-3	TRBD2	CASSPNAGGGGTDTQYF	TGCGCCAGCAGCCCAAACGCCGGGGGAGGGGGCACAGATACGCAGTATTTT
.	TRBV9	TRBJ2-1	TRBD2	CASSAALGGREGGEQFF	TGTGCCAGCAGCGCAGCTCTAGGAGGGCGGGAGGGCGGTGAGCAGTTCTTC
.	TRBV5-8	TRBJ2-1	.	CASRDTRQYNEQFF	TGTGCCAGCAGGGACACGCGCCAATACAATGAGCAGTTCTTC
once	TRBV15	TRBJ2-7	TRBD2	CATSRRSGAGGVYEQYF	TGTGCCACCAGCAGGCGCTCCGGAGCGGGAGGGGTATACGAGCAGTACTTC
once	TRBV11-3	TRBJ1-1	TRBD1	CASSFGQANTEAFF	TGTGCCAGCAGCTTTGGACAGGCGAACACTGAAGCTTTCTTT